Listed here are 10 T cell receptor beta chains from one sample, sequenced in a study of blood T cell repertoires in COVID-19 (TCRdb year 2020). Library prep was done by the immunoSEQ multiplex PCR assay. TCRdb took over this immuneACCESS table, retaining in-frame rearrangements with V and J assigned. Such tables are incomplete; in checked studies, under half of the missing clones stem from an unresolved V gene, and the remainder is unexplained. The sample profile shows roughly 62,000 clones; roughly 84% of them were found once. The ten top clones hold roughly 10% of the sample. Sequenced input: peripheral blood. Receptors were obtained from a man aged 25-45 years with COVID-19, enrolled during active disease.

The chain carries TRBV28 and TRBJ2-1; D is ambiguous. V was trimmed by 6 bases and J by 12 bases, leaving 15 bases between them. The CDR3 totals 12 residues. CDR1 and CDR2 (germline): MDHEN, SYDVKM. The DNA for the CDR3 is TGTGCCAGCAGCACACCTAGTGTGGGGCAGTTCTTC. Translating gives CASSTPSVGQFF.

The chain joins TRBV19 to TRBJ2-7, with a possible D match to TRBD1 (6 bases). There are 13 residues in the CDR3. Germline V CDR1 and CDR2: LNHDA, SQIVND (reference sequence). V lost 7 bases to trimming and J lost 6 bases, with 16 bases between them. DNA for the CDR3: TGTGCCAGTATGGGGGCCGGGATTGGCGAGCAGTACTTC. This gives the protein CASMGAGIGEQYF.

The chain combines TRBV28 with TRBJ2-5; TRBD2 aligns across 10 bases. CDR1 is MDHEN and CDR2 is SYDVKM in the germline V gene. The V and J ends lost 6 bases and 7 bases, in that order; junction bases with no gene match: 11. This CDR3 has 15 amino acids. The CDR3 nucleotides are TGTGCCAGCAGACCCGGACAAGCGGGAGGGGGGACCCAGTACTTC. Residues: CASRPGQAGGGTQYF.

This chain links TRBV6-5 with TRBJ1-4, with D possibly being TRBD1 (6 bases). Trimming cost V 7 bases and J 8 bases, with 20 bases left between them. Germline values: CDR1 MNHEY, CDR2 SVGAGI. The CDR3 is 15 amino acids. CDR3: CASTIKGTPWEKLFF. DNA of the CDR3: TGTGCCAGCACCATCAAAGGGACACCCTGGGAAAAACTGTTTTTT.

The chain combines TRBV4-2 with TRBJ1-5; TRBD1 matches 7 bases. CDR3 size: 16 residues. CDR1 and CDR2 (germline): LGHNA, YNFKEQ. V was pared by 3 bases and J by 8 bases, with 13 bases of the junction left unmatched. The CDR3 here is CASSQEKDRIYEPQHF. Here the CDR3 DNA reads TGTGCCAGCAGCCAGGAAAAGGACAGGATTTACGAGCCCCAGCATTTT.

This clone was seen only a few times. CDR3 nucleotides: TGCGCCAGCAGCGCCCGGGACAGGCGGTTGCGTAGCAATCAGCCCCAGCATTTT. Translating it yields CASSARDRRLRSNQPQHF. The chain uses TRBV4-1 and TRBJ1-5, with 8 bases that match TRBD1. The CDR3 runs to 18 residues. Losses at the gene ends were 5 bases for V and 0 bases for J; bases not matched to a gene: 12. Looked up from germline, CDR1 is MGHRA and CDR2 is YSYEKL.

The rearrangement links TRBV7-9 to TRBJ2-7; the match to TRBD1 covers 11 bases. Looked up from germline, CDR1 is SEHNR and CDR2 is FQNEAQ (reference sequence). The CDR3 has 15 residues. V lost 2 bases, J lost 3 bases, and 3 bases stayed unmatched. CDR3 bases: TGTGCCAGCAGCTTACAGGGGACAGGGGGCTACGAGCAGTACTTC. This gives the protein CASSLQGTGGYEQYF.

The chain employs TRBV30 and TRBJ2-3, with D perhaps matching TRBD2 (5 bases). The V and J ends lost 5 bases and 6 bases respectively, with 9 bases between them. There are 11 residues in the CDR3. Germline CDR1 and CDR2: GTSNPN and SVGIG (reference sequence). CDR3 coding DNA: TGTGCCTGGCAGACGGGGGATACGCAGTATTTT. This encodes CAWQTGDTQYF.

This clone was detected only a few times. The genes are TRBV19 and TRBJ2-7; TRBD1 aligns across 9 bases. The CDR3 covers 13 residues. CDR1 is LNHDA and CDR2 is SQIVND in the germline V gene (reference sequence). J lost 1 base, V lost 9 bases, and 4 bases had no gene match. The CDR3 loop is CASQGQGSYEQYF. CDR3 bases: TGTGCCAGCCAGGGACAGGGTTCCTACGAGCAGTACTTC.

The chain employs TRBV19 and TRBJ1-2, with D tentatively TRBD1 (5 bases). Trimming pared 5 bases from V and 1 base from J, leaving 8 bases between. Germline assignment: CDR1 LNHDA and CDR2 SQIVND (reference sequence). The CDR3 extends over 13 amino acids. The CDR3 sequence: CASSDDSNYGYTF. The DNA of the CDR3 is TGTGCCAGTAGTGATGACAGTAACTATGGCTACACCTTC.